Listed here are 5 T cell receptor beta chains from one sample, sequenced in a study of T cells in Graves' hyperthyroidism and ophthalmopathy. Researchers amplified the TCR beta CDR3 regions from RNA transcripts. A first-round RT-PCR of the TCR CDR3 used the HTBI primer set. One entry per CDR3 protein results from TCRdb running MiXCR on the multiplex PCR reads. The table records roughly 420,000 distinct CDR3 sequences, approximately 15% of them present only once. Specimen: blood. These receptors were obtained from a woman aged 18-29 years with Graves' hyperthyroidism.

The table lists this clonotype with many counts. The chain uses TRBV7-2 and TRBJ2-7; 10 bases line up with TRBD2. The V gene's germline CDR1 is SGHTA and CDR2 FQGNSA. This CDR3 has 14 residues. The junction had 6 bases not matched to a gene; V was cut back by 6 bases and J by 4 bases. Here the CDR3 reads CASSMVAGGYEQYF. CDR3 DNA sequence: TGTGCCAGCAGTATGGTAGCGGGAGGTTACGAGCAGTACTTC.

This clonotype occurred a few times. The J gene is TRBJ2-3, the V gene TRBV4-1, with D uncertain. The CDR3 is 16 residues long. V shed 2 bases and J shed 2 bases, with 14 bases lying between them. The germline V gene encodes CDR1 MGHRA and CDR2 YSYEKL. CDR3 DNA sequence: TGCGCCAGCAGCCAATTCGACACCCACCTCACAGATACGCAGTATTTT. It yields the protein CASSQFDTHLTDTQYF.

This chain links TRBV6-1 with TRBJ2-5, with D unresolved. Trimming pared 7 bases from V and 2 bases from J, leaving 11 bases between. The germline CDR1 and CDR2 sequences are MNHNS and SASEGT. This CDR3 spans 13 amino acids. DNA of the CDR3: TGTGCCAGCACATGGCAGCAACAAGAGACCCAGTACTTC. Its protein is CASTWQQQETQYF.

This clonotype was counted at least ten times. CDR3 protein: CASSEWGGEDTIYF. The CDR3 DNA sequence: TGTGCCAGCAGTGAATGGGGGGGCGAGGACACCATATATTTT. The chain combines TRBV25-1 with TRBJ1-3; TRBD1 is a possible D gene (6 bases). CDR1 MGHDK and CDR2 SYGVNS come from the germline V gene. This CDR3 comprises 14 residues. V lost 1 base and J lost 8, with 12 bases in between. Full variable domain (rest looked up from reference TRBV25-1 and TRBJ1-3): EADIYQTPRYLVIGTGKKITLECSQTMGHDKMYWYQQDPGMELHLIHYSYGVNSTEKGDLSSESTVSRIRTEHFPLTLESARPSHTSQYLCASSEWGGEDTIYFGEGSWLTVV.

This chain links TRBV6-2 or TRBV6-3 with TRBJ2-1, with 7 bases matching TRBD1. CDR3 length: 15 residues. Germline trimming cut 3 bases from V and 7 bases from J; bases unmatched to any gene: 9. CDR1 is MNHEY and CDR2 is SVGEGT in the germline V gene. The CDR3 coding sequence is TGTGCCAGCAGTTATCTCAGGGGGAGTCAGAATGAGCAGTTCTTC. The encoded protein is CASSYLRGSQNEQFF.